This T cell receptor beta chain was sequenced during a study of human T cells and chemical hapten exposure. About the research overall: Application of 0.01% DPC to the upper back was done by patch test, with a reading at 6 days. From small differences in pooled library volume came most of the variation in per-sample TCR yields. Study-wide results and limits: Expanded TCRs showed more large CDR3 clusters than pre-sensitization or healthy control sets.

This clonotype occurred a few times. The antigen is undetermined. The V gene lost 6 bases and the J gene lost 6 bases, with 14 bases spanning the gap. The CDR3 spans 13 residues. Germline CDR1 and CDR2: SGHAT and FQNNGV. MiXCR, run by TCRdb on the RACE reads, gives a single entry per CDR3 protein. The data contain approximately 160,000 distinct CDR3 sequences, 25% to 35% of them singletons. The sample's time point: patch test 3, about 24 weeks after DPC sensitization. Treatment given: therapeutic diphenylcyclopropenone sensitization with weekly scalp DPC. The source is a woman between 18 and 29 years old with alopecia areata. Some clones in this sample may be carry-over from other donors' samples. The sequences come from whole blood, collected in connection with sensitization to the hapten diphenylcyclopropenone (DPC). The rearrangement uses TRBV11-2 and TRBJ1-1, with no clear D. The CDR3: CASRHSSGAEAFF. CDR3 DNA: TGTGCCAGCAGGCACTCATCAGGCGCTGAAGCTTTCTTT. The variable domain in full, completed from reference TRBV11-2 and TRBJ1-1, reads EAGVAQSPRYKIIEKRQSVAFWCNPISGHATLYWYQQILGQGPKLLIQFQNNGVVDDSQLPKDRFSAERLKGVDSTLKIQPAKLEDSAVYLCASRHSSGAEAFFGQGTRLTVV.